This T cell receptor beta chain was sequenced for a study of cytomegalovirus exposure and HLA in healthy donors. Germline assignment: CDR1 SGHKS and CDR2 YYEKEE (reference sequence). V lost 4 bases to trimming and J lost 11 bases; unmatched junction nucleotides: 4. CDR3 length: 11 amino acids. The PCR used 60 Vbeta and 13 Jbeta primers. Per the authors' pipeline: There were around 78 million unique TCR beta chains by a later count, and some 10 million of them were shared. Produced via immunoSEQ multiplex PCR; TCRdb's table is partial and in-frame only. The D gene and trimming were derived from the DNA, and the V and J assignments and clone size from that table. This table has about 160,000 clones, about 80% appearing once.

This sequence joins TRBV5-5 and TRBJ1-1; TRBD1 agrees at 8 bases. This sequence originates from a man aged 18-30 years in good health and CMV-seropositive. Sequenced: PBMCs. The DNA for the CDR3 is TGTGCCAGCAGCGGACAGGGTGAGGCTTTCTTT. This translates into CASSGQGEAFF.